Below, one T cell receptor (beta chain) is given with its context. Assay used: immunoSEQ multiplex PCR; TCRdb lists only in-frame clones, some missing. The sample consists of 2 million to 2.5 million clones, over 85% of them appearing once. This record comes from a study of shared clonotypes between healthy human individuals. Looked up from germline, CDR1 is GTSNPN and CDR2 is SVGIG (reference sequence). V lost 0 bases and J lost 4, with 12 bases in between. The CDR3 is 15 amino acids. This sequence originates from a man aged 18 to 29 in good health. The sequencing sample was made of naive CD4+ T cells sorted from blood. The subset: CD45RA+ positively selected. The rearrangement joins TRBV30 to TRBJ1-4; D gene unclear. CDR3: CAWSVRTVINEKLFF. CDR3 DNA sequence: TGTGCCTGGAGTGTACGTACAGTTATTAATGAAAAACTGTTTTTT.